This T cell receptor (beta chain) was identified in a study of vaccination effects on CD4 cells after COVID-19. Study-level findings and limits: In the late period after vaccination, infection- and vaccine-induced clones contracted markedly. Common cold coronavirus cross-reactivity was shown by only 1 of 255 vaccine-induced clones in healthy vaccinees.

Concerning this clone itself: Antigen: not known.

In the ViraFEST assay, antigen-specific CD4+ clonotypes were identified by expansion after peptide-pool stimulation. Cultured cells yielded isolated CD4+ T cells after approximately nine days. Two-dose BNT162b2 or mRNA-1273 vaccination was given to participants. Every well got two million PBMC, which were grown with 10 IU/ml IL-2 and about 9.2 ug/ml peptides. Half-medium exchanges with IL-2 medium took place on days 3 and 7. Method: immunoSEQ multiplex PCR; TCRdb's copy keeps in-frame clones and lacks some. Among around 69,000 clones listed, around 74% were seen once. Germline V gene sequence: CDR1 LGHDT, CDR2 YNNKEL (reference sequence). Trimming removed 6 bases from V and 4 bases from J, with 15 bases in between. The CDR3 runs to 14 residues.

The sample in question was CD4+ T cells from PBMCs cultured with HCoV-229E spike peptides, obtained after COVID-19 vaccination. The genes are TRBV3-1 (or the pseudogene TRBV3-2) and TRBJ1-1; D may be TRBD1 (6 bases). This receptor was taken from a human donor who received a COVID-19 vaccine. CDR3 bases: TGTGCCAGCAGGCCGACAGGACAACTCACTGAAGCTTTCTTT. Amino acids: CASRPTGQLTEAFF.